The 17 T cell receptor beta chains below all came from one sample that was sequenced in a study of blood T cell repertoires in COVID-19. The data were produced by immunoSEQ multiplex PCR, yet TCRdb's version contains in-frame clones alone and is incomplete. The sample includes 65,000 to 85,000 clones, around 86% of them seen just once. The specimen was peripheral blood. The receptor source for this set is a woman aged 18-30 years with acute or convalescent COVID-19.

This clone came up a few times. The rearrangement uses TRBV18 and TRBJ2-2, with 8 bases lining up with TRBD2. The ends lost 3 bases at V and 4 bases at J; junction bases unmatched: 4. CDR3 length: 15 residues. Germline loops: CDR1 KGHSH, CDR2 LQKENI. CDR3 nucleotides: TGTGCCAGCTCACCGGGGCTAGCGGGCACCGGGGAGCTGTTTTTT. It translates to CASSPGLAGTGELFF.

The rearrangement uses TRBV6-6 and TRBJ1-5, with 9 nucleotides matching TRBD1. The CDR3 consists of 16 residues. Germline assignment: CDR1 MNHNY and CDR2 SVGAGI (reference sequence). With 6 bases clipped from V and 0 bases from J, the junction kept 6 bases outside the gene matches. The CDR3 DNA reads TGTGCCAGCAGCGCCCGGACAGGGGATAGCAATCAGCCCCAGCATTTT. It encodes CASSARTGDSNQPQHF.

This rearrangement joins TRBV20-1 to TRBJ2-3, with 8 bases lining up with TRBD2. The CDR3 totals 18 residues. The germline CDR1 and CDR2 sequences are DFQATT and SNEGSKA (reference sequence). Losses at the gene ends were 3 bases for V and 2 bases for J; bases not matched to a gene: 16. The DNA for the CDR3 is TGCAGTGCTAGTATCTCCACCGGGGGGGGGAGCCCCACAGATACGCAGTATTTT. This gives the protein CSASISTGGGSPTDTQYF.

V is TRBV5-1 and J is TRBJ1-4, with D perhaps TRBD1 (5 bases). The V end lost 8 bases, the J end lost 3 bases, and 14 bases lay between the germline ends. From germline, CDR1 is SGHRS and CDR2 YFSETQ. This CDR3 contains 14 residues. The CDR3 coding sequence is TGCGCCAGTCGGCTCGGGGGATCTAATGAAAAACTGTTTTTT. Residues: CASRLGGSNEKLFF.

This sequence joins TRBV24-1 and TRBJ2-7; 12 positions agree with TRBD1. The germline V gene has CDR1 KGHDR and CDR2 SFDVKD. The trim removed 7 bases at V and 7 bases at J, leaving 10 bases unmatched. The CDR3 loop spans 15 amino acids. This chain's CDR3 is CATSREGQGALEQYF. CDR3 nucleotides: TGTGCCACCAGCAGGGAGGGACAGGGGGCTTTGGAGCAGTACTTC.

J is TRBJ1-2 and V is TRBV12-5; D gene ambiguous. V lost 2 bases, J lost 7 bases, and 20 bases lay in between. This CDR3 has 16 residues. CDR1 is LGHNT and CDR2 is FRNRAP in the germline V gene. The CDR3 bases are TGTGCTAGTGGTTTGTCACTAACTGATGTCGTTCTTGGCTACACCTTC. It codes for CASGLSLTDVVLGYTF.

This clone was seen only once. The chain employs TRBV9 and TRBJ2-3, with 7 bases fitting TRBD1. J was trimmed by 6 bases and V by 6 bases; bases with no gene match: 10. CDR1 SGDLS and CDR2 YYNGEE come from the germline V gene. The CDR3 is 14 amino acids. The DNA of the CDR3 is TGTGCCAGCACCCACGCAGGGGGTGGTGATACGCAGTATTTT. This codes for CASTHAGGGDTQYF.

The rearrangement links TRBV28 to TRBJ2-7; 8 positions match TRBD2. The V gene's germline CDR1 is MDHEN and CDR2 SYDVKM. V dropped 9 bases and J dropped 6; count of bases not matched to a gene: 13. The CDR3 consists of 14 residues. The CDR3 nucleotides are TGTGCCAGTCAACCTAGGGTTGCGGGAGGCGAGCAGTACTTC. Amino acids: CASQPRVAGGEQYF.

The rearrangement joins TRBV28 to TRBJ2-1; possible D gene TRBD2, 5 bases. This CDR3 is 14 amino acids long. Germline V lookup: CDR1 MDHEN, CDR2 SYDVKM. V dropped 3 bases and J dropped 2 bases, with 8 bases sitting between them. The chain's CDR3 is CASSLRDPYNEQFF. CDR3 coding DNA: TGTGCCAGCAGTTTGAGGGATCCCTACAATGAGCAGTTCTTC. The full variable domain, in which reference TRBV28 and TRBJ2-1 provide the parts outside the CDR3, is DVKVTQSSRYLVKRTGEKVFLECVQDMDHENMFWYRQDPGLGLRLIYFSYDVKMKEKGDIPEGYSVSREKKERFSLILESASTNQTSMYLCASSLRDPYNEQFFGPGTRLTVL.

V gene TRBV30 combines with J gene TRBJ2-7; TRBD1 aligns across 7 bases. Trimming removed 2 bases from V and 5 bases from J; junction bases left unmatched: 12. Germline CDR1 is GTSNPN and CDR2 is SVGIG (reference sequence). This CDR3 comprises 15 residues. The CDR3 loop is CAWSLGAGGWDEQYF. In DNA, the CDR3 is TGTGCCTGGAGTTTAGGGGCAGGGGGTTGGGACGAGCAGTACTTC.

The rearrangement joins TRBV11-2 to TRBJ1-6, with 10 positions matching TRBD1. CDR1 SGHAT and CDR2 FQNNGV come from the germline V gene. CDR3 length: 14 residues. V lost 5 bases and J lost 10; bases outside the gene matches: 5. The CDR3 sequence is CASSLGTGASPLHF. The CDR3 bases are TGTGCCAGCAGCCTAGGGACAGGGGCCTCACCCCTCCACTTT.

In its sample, this clone was seen once. The V gene is TRBV7-2, the J gene TRBJ2-1, with 10 nucleotides matching TRBD2. CDR3 length: 15 amino acids. CDR1 and CDR2 from the germline V gene are SGHTA and FQGNSA. V lost 4 bases and J lost 8; bases outside the gene matches: 8. CDR3 nucleotide sequence: TGTGCCAGCAGCTCACGTGTAGCGGGAGGTTATGAGCAGTTCTTC. This codes for CASSSRVAGGYEQFF.

V and J are TRBV30 and TRBJ1-6; TRBD1 aligns across 8 bases. The CDR3 runs to 13 residues. CDR1 and CDR2 (germline): GTSNPN, SVGIG (reference sequence). Trimming cost V 8 bases and J 10 bases; bases outside gene matches: 10. The CDR3 sequence is CAGSTGGWSPLHF. The CDR3, as DNA: TGTGCCGGGTCAACAGGGGGGTGGTCACCCCTCCACTTT.

This clone occurred a few times. This chain connects TRBV28 to TRBJ2-5; D not certain. The CDR3 length is 14 residues. Trimming took 2 bases from V and 2 from J, leaving 9 bases between them. The germline V gene has CDR1 MDHEN and CDR2 SYDVKM. CDR3 DNA sequence: TGTGCCAGCAGTTTAAGTCAGAATCAAGAGACCCAGTACTTC. Translation gives CASSLSQNQETQYF.

The V and J genes are TRBV7-8 and TRBJ1-6, with D possibly TRBD1 on 5 matching bases. V lost 5 bases and J lost 6, with 14 bases in between. Germline V CDR1 and CDR2: SGHVS, FQNEAQ. There are 15 residues in the CDR3. CDR3 protein: CASSPTRGLNSPLHF. Here the CDR3 DNA reads TGTGCCAGCAGCCCCACAAGGGGACTTAATTCACCCCTCCACTTT.

The chain links TRBV21-1 to TRBJ2-5; the table calls TRBD2, which could not be checked here. TRBV21-1 is marked as a pseudogene. The CDR3 runs to 19 residues. CDR3 sequence: CASSTRTSGSRGGQETQYF. The CDR3, as DNA: TGTGCCAGCAGCACAAGGACTAGCGGGAGTAGGGGGGGGCAAGAGACCCAGTACTTC.

The chain is built from TRBV12-3 or TRBV12-4 and TRBJ2-5; D possibly corresponds to TRBD1 (6 bases). The CDR3 runs to 13 residues. The V end was cut by 7 bases, the J end by 5 bases, with 14 bases between. The CDR3 region has the DNA TGTGCCAGCACACTGGGGGCCGAGGAGACCCAGTACTTC. This sequence encodes CASTLGAEETQYF.